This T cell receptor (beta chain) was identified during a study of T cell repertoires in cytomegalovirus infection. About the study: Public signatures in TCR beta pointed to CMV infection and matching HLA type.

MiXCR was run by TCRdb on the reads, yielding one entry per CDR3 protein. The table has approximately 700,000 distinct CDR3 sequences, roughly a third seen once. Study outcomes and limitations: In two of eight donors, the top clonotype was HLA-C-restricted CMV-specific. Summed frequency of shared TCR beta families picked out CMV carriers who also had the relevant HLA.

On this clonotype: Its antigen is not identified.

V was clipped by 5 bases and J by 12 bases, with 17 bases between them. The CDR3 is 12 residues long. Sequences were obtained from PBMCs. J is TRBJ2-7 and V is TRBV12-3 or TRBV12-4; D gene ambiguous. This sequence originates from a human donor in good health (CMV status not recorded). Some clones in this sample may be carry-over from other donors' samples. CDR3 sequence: CASSPNGQVAYF. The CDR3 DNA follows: TGTGCCAGCAGTCCCAATGGTCAGGTTGCGTACTTC.